This T cell receptor beta chain was obtained from a study of shared clonotypes between healthy human individuals. Clones were sequenced by immunoSEQ multiplex PCR, and TCRdb holds only the in-frame ones, with some missing. This sample carries about 2.4 million clones, around nine tenths of them seen once, and the ten largest clones take 0.11% to 0.15%. CD45RA-negative memory and CD45RA+ naive subsets were split from the CD4+ cells. Deletions cut 4 bases from V and 3 bases from J, with 8 bases between. CDR1 is MGHDK and CDR2 is SYGVNS in the germline V gene. The CDR3 contains 13 residues. General study points: Donor clonotype sharing was expected to depend on sequencing depth.

Concerning this clone: The antigen remains unidentified.

The chain links TRBV25-1 to TRBJ2-3; no clear D gene. This clonotype was sampled from a young man in good health. The source material was naive CD4+ T cells sorted from blood. Subset of the sample: CD45RA+ positively selected. The chain's CDR3 is CASSGPNTDTQYF. In DNA form, the CDR3 reads TGTGCCAGCAGTGGTCCCAATACAGATACGCAGTATTTT.